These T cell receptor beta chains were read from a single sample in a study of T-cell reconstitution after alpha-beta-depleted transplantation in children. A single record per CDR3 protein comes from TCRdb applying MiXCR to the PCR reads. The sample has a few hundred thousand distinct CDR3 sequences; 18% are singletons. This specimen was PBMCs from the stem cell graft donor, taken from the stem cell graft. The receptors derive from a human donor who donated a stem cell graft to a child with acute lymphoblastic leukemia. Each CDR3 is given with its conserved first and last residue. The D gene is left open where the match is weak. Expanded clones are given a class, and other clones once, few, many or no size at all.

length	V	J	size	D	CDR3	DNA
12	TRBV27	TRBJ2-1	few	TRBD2	CATGLAPGEQFF	TGTGCCACGGGACTAGCCCCCGGTGAGCAGTTCTTC
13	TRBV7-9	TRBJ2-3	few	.	CAILEVSTDTQYF	TGTGCCATTCTTGAGGTTAGCACAGATACGCAGTATTTT
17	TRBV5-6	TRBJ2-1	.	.	CASSLEAGIGSYNEQFF	TGTGCCAGCAGCTTGGAGGCAGGGATTGGGTCCTACAATGAGCAGTTCTTC
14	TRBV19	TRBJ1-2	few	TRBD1	CASSLRTGGYGYTF	TGTGCCAGTAGTTTACGGACAGGGGGCTATGGCTACACCTTC
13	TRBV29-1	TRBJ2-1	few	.	CSVGRPKSNEQFF	TGCAGCGTTGGGCGGCCTAAAAGCAATGAGCAGTTCTTC
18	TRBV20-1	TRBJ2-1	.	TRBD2	CSAREVAGGPAHNNEQFF	TGCAGTGCTAGAGAGGTAGCGGGAGGGCCTGCGCACAACAATGAGCAGTTCTTC
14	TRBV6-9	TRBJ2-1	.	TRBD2	CTSGDRHSYNEQFF	TGTACCAGCGGGGATCGACACTCCTACAATGAGCAGTTCTTC
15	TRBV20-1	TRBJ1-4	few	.	CSARDLREVHEKLFF	TGCAGTGCTAGAGATCTTAGGGAGGTTCATGAAAAACTGTTTTTT
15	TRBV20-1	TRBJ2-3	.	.	CSAVFTAISTDTQYF	TGCAGTGCTGTCTTCACAGCGATAAGCACAGATACGCAGTATTTT
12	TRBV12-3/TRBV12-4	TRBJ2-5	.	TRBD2	CASRDYPRAQYF	TGTGCCAGCCGGGACTACCCAAGGGCCCAGTACTTC
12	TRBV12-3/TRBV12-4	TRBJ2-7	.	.	CASSFRGSEQYF	TGTGCCAGCAGTTTTCGGGGATCCGAGCAGTACTTC
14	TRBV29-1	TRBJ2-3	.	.	CSGSGTSSTDTQYF	TGCAGCGGATCCGGGACTTCTAGCACAGATACGCAGTATTTT
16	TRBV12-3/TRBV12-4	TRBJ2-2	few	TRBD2	CASSLFLSGSPGELFF	TGTGCCAGCAGTTTATTTCTAAGCGGGAGTCCCGGGGAGCTGTTTTTT
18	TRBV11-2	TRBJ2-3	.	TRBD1	CASSLDPTGVDFTDTQYF	TGTGCCAGCAGCTTAGACCCGACAGGGGTCGATTTCACAGATACGCAGTATTTT